The 15 T cell receptor beta chains given below trace back to one sample, sequenced in a study of blood T cell repertoires in COVID-19. Here immunoSEQ multiplex PCR was the method, and the copy in TCRdb shows in-frame clones only, minus some. The sample has around 620,000 clones; over 80% are singletons. The sample consisted of peripheral blood. These receptors were obtained from a woman aged 18-29 years with acute or convalescent COVID-19.

This clone was counted once. The J gene is TRBJ2-3, the V gene TRBV4-1; no clear D. CDR3 length: 15 residues. The V end was cut by 0 bases, the J end by 2 bases, with 9 bases between. Germline loops: CDR1 MGHRA, CDR2 YSYEKL. This chain's CDR3 is CASSQELSLTDTQYF. Here the CDR3 DNA reads TGCGCCAGCAGCCAAGAACTCTCCCTCACAGATACGCAGTATTTT.

A single count supports this clone. The rearrangement uses TRBV6-6 and TRBJ2-2, with a weak D call TRBD2 (6 bases). CDR1 is MNHNY and CDR2 is SVGAGI in the germline V gene (reference sequence). The V and J ends lost 1 base and 5 bases respectively, with 11 bases between them. The CDR3 loop spans 15 amino acids. CDR3 nucleotide sequence: TGTGCCAGCAGTTACTTAGGGGCGGGAACCGGGGAGCTGTTTTTT. Its translation is CASSYLGAGTGELFF.

This rearrangement joins TRBV5-4 to TRBJ2-2, with 11 positions matching TRBD2. Trimming took 4 bases from V and 7 from J; bases not matched to a gene: 9. Germline assignment: CDR1 SGHNT and CDR2 YYREEE (reference sequence). CDR3 length: 16 residues. The CDR3 spells CASSPLGLAVGGELFF. The CDR3 coding sequence is TGTGCCAGCAGCCCCCTGGGACTAGCGGTCGGCGGGGAGCTGTTTTTT. The variable domain in full, completed from reference TRBV5-4 and TRBJ2-2, reads ETGVTQSPTHLIKTRGQQVTLRCSSQSGHNTVSWYQQALGQGPQFIFQYYREEENGRGNFPPRFSGLQFPNYSSELNVNALELDDSALYLCASSPLGLAVGGELFFGEGSRLTVL.

This clone was detected only once. The chain joins TRBV5-1 to TRBJ2-3; 14 nucleotides match TRBD2. With 4 bases clipped from V and 2 bases from J, the junction kept 6 bases outside the gene matches. The CDR3 extends over 17 amino acids. Germline V gene sequence: CDR1 SGHRS, CDR2 YFSETQ. The CDR3 nucleotides read TGCGCCAGCAGCCCCGGGACTAGCGGGGGCCCCACAGATACGCAGTATTTT. Translated, it gives CASSPGTSGGPTDTQYF.

V and J are TRBV19 and TRBJ1-2, with D maybe TRBD1 (6 bases). The CDR3 totals 14 residues. Germline CDR1 LNHDA, CDR2 SQIVND (reference sequence). The V end lost 9 bases, the J end lost 4 bases, and 18 bases lay between the germline ends. The CDR3 protein is CASPRGHVIYGYTF. The CDR3 DNA reads as TGTGCCAGCCCTAGGGGACACGTTATCTATGGCTACACCTTC. Drawing the rest from reference TRBV19 and TRBJ1-2, the complete variable domain is DGGITQSPKYLFRKEGQNVTLSCEQNLNHDAMYWYRQDPGQGLRLIYYSQIVNDFQKGDIAEGYSVSREKKESFPLTVTSAQKNPTAFYLCASPRGHVIYGYTFGSGTRLTVV.

The genes are TRBV9 and TRBJ2-7; TRBD1 matches 7 bases. The germline gives CDR1 SGDLS, CDR2 YYNGEE. The length of the CDR3 is 14 residues. Trimming cost V 2 bases and J 0 bases; bases outside gene matches: 2. The CDR3 region is CASSVTGDSYEQYF. Written as DNA, the CDR3 is TGTGCCAGCAGCGTTACAGGGGACTCCTACGAGCAGTACTTC.

The chain uses TRBV3-1 (or the pseudogene TRBV3-2) and TRBJ1-1, with a weak D call TRBD1 (6 bases). The CDR3 consists of 15 residues. The germline V gene encodes CDR1 LGHDT and CDR2 YNNKEL (reference sequence). The ends were cut back, 3 bases at V and 0 bases at J, with 11 bases in the middle. DNA for the CDR3: TGTGCCAGCAGCCAGGAACAGGGCATGAACACTGAAGCTTTCTTT. Protein sequence: CASSQEQGMNTEAFF.

This chain joins TRBV6-4 and TRBJ2-2; TRBD2 matches 10 bases. CDR1 and CDR2 from the germline V gene are MRHNA and SNTAGT. The CDR3 is 15 amino acids. Unmatched junction bases numbered 10, after V lost 7 bases and J lost 8 bases. Here the CDR3 DNA reads TGTGCCAGCACCGGACTAGCGGACGGAGTAGGGGAGCTGTTTTTT. Translated: CASTGLADGVGELFF.

This clone has more than one count but fewer than ten. The chain joins TRBV2 to TRBJ1-2; maybe TRBD1 (5 bases). Germline loops: CDR1 SNHLY, CDR2 FYNNEI. The length of the CDR3 is 17 residues. V lost 6 bases and J lost 3, with 23 bases in between. The CDR3 DNA follows: TGTGCCAGCAGCCATTCTCGGAGGGGTATGGGAGACTATGGCTACACCTTC. As protein: CASSHSRRGMGDYGYTF. Complete variable domain (other parts from reference TRBV2 and TRBJ1-2): EPEVTQTPSHQVTQMGQEVILRCVPISNHLYFYWYRQILGQKVEFLVSFYNNEISEKSEIFDDQFSVERPDGSNFTLKIRSTKLEDSAMYFCASSHSRRGMGDYGYTFGSGTRLTVV.

The chain combines TRBV7-2 with TRBJ1-2, with TRBD1 matching over 8 bases. CDR3 length equals 15 residues. The V gene end was trimmed by 5 bases and the J gene end by 0 bases; junction bases not matched to a gene: 5. The V gene's germline CDR1 is SGHTA and CDR2 FQGNSA. CDR3 sequence reads: CASSPWDRTNYGYTF. The CDR3 nucleotides are TGTGCCAGCAGCCCCTGGGACAGGACTAACTATGGCTACACCTTC.

This rearrangement joins TRBV10-3 to TRBJ2-3, with TRBD2 matching over 10 bases. The germline V gene has CDR1 ENHRY and CDR2 SYGVKD. V shed 4 bases and J 1 base; nucleotides not matched to a gene: 5. This CDR3 is 16 amino acids long. The CDR3 protein is CAISAGTSGGTDTQYF. DNA of the CDR3: TGTGCCATCAGTGCCGGCACTAGCGGGGGCACAGATACGCAGTATTTT.

The chain has TRBV24-1 and TRBJ2-1, with TRBD1 matching 7 bases. This CDR3 has 15 amino acids. Germline lookup yields CDR1 KGHDR and CDR2 SFDVKD. With V trimmed by 3 bases and J by 12 bases, 13 bases remained unmatched. CDR3 residues: CATSDEDRTAPGQFF. The CDR3 DNA reads as TGTGCCACCAGTGATGAGGACAGGACAGCCCCTGGGCAGTTCTTC.

The chain carries TRBV19 and TRBJ2-7, with TRBD1 as a possible D gene (5 bases). The CDR3 spans 11 residues. Trimming removed 10 bases at V and 1 base at J, with 8 bases between. The germline CDR1 and CDR2 sequences are LNHDA and SQIVND (reference sequence). The DNA for the CDR3 is TGTGCCACCAGGGATTCCTACGAGCAGTACTTC. Its translation is CATRDSYEQYF.

This clone has a handful of counts. V gene TRBV21-1 combines with J gene TRBJ1-2; the table gives TRBD1 as D, unverified against the DNA. TRBV21-1 is deemed a pseudogene. The CDR3 sequence is 13 residues long. The CDR3 nucleotides read TGTGCCAGCAGCAAACCAGATTTTTATGGCTACACCTTC. Residues: CASSKPDFYGYTF.

V and J are TRBV2 and TRBJ1-2, with 8 positions matching TRBD1. This CDR3 is 14 amino acids long. Germline V gene sequence: CDR1 SNHLY, CDR2 FYNNEI. J lost 5 bases, V lost 3 bases, and 5 bases had no gene match. The CDR3 reads CASSDQGAEYGYTF. CDR3 nucleotides: TGTGCCAGCAGTGATCAGGGGGCTGAGTATGGCTACACCTTC.